A single sample is the source of the 7 T cell receptor beta chains below, sequenced in a study of Tregs in tolerant kidney transplant recipients. The nonmyeloablative bone marrow transplants came from related graft donors, with transient mixed chimerism. Using immunoSEQ multiplex PCR, the repertoire was profiled, and TCRdb retains in-frame clones only, with some absent. This table lists some 22,000 clones. The sample consisted of CD4+ T cells from blood (PBMCs), taken 6 months after the transplant. The origin of the receptors is a human patient who received a combined kidney and bone marrow transplant. Some of the T cells may derive from the graft donor.

As concerns this clone: The sequenced fragment ends 3 residues before the CDR3 boundary, so the rest is inferred from the germline J gene. This chain uses TRBV2 with TRBJ2-7; 8 positions agree with TRBD1. Germline loops: CDR1 SNHLY, CDR2 FYNNEI. The CDR3 covers 15 residues. V lost 6 bases and J lost 2; bases outside the gene matches: 9. CDR3 bases read: TGTGCCAGCAGGGAGACAGGGGCCCTCGCCTACGAG. Its translation: CASRETGALAYE. The entire CDR3 sequence reads CASRETGALAYEQYF.

Comments on this clone: The read gets to within 3 residues of the CDR3 end, and the germline J gene fills in the rest. The chain carries TRBV6-2 or TRBV6-3 and TRBJ2-7; D is ambiguous. The germline V gene has CDR1 MNHEY and CDR2 SVGEGT. The CDR3 has 12 amino acids. Trimming left V 4 bases short and J 4 bases short, with 8 bases between. CDR3 bases read: TGTGCCAGCAGTTTCTATCGTTACGAG. Translation gives CASSFYRYE. The complete CDR3 protein is CASSFYRYEQYF.

As to this clone: The read ends 3 residues before the CDR3 terminus; that terminus is restored from the germline J gene. V is TRBV5-1 and J is TRBJ1-1, with D tentatively TRBD1 (6 bases). Trimming pared 7 bases from V and 4 bases from J, leaving 14 bases between. The germline gives CDR1 SGHRS, CDR2 YFSETQ. The CDR3 extends over 13 amino acids. The sequenced part of the CDR3 DNA is TGCGCCAGCGGAGAACAGGGACCCACTGAA. Amino acid sequence: CASGEQGPTE. The entire CDR3 protein is CASGEQGPTEAFF.

As regards this clone: Coverage ceases 3 residues before the CDR3 finishes, and the germline J gene fills in the end. The chain uses TRBV5-1 and TRBJ2-3; TRBD1 aligns across 7 bases. Germline V CDR1 and CDR2: SGHRS, YFSETQ. The CDR3 consists of 16 residues. The J segment lost 0 bases and the V segment lost 4 bases, leaving 8 bases of the junction unmatched. CDR3 bases read: TGCGCCAGCAGCCCGAACGCACAGGGGAGCACAGATACG. Its translation is CASSPNAQGSTDT. From start to end, the CDR3 is CASSPNAQGSTDTQYF.

A remark on this clone: The missing CDR3 end, 3 residues past where the read stops, is filled in from the germline J gene. The chain joins TRBV5-5 to TRBJ2-5; D might be TRBD2 (6 bases). The germline CDR1 and CDR2 sequences are SGHKS and YYEKEE (reference sequence). The CDR3 contains 13 residues. V lost 6 bases, J lost 2 bases, and 11 bases lay in between. Here the CDR3 reads CASIPRGQETQYF. CDR3 DNA, as far as it was read: TGTGCCAGCATCCCCCGGGGGCAAGAGACC.

As regards this clone: The CDR3 end is not reached by the read, which stops 3 residues before it; the germline J gene fills it in. This chain connects TRBV20-1 to TRBJ1-5; D might be TRBD1 (5 bases). Germline V CDR1 and CDR2: DFQATT, SNEGSKA (reference sequence). The CDR3 is 15 amino acids. The V end was cut by 6 bases, the J end by 3 bases, with 18 bases between. The CDR3 bases that were read are TGCAGTGCCACCCGGGGGGGTAGGGTCAATCAGCCC. This encodes CSATRGGRVNQP. The full-length CDR3 reads as CSATRGGRVNQPQHF.

To note about this clone: The sequence runs out 3 residues before the end of the CDR3; the remainder is reconstructed from the germline J gene. The V call is TRBV11-2, the J call TRBJ2-1; possible D gene TRBD2, 5 bases. The germline CDR1 and CDR2 sequences are SGHAT and FQNNGV. The V gene lost 0 bases and the J gene lost 7 bases, with 7 bases spanning the gap. The CDR3 spans 13 residues. The CDR3: CASSLDPGNEQFF. CDR3 DNA, as far as it was read: TGTGCCAGCAGCTTAGATCCGGGGAATGAG.